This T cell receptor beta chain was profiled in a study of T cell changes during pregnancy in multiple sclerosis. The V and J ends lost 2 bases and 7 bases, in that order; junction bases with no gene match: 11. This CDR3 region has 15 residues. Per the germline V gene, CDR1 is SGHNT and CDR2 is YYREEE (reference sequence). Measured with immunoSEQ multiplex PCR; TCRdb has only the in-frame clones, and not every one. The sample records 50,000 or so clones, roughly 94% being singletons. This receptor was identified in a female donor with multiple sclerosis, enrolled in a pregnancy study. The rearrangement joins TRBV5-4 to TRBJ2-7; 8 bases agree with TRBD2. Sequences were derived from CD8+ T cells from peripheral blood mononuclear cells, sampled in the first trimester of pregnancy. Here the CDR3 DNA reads TGTGCCAGCAGCTTAGCGGGAGAAACCCCCGGAGAGCAGTACTTC. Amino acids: CASSLAGETPGEQYF.